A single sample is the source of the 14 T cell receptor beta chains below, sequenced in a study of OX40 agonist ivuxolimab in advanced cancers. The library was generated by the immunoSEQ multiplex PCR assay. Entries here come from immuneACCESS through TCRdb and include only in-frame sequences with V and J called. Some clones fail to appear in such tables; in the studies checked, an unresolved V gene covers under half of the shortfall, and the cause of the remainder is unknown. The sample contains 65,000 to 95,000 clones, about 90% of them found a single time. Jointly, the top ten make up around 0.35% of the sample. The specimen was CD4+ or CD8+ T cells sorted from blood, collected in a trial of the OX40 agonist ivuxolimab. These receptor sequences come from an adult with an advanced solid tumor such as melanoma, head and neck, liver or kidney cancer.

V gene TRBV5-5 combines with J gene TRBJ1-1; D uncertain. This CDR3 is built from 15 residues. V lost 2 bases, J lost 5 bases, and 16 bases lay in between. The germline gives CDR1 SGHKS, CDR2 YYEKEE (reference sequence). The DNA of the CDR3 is TGTGCCAGCAGCTTTTTCTTGGACCCCGGTACTGAAGCTTTCTTT. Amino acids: CASSFFLDPGTEAFF. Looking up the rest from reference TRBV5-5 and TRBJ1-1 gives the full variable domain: DAGVTQSPTHLIKTRGQQVTLRCSPISGHKSVSWYQQVLGQGPQFIFQYYEKEERGRGNFPDRFSARQFPNYSSELNVNALLLGDSALYLCASSFFLDPGTEAFFGQGTRLTVV.

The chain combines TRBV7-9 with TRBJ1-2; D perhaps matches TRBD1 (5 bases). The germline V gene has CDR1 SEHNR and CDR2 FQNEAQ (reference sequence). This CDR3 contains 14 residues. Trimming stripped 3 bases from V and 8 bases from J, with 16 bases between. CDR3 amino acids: CASSLQGNFGGYTF. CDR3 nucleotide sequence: TGTGCCAGCAGCTTGCAGGGTAATTTCGGAGGCTACACCTTC.

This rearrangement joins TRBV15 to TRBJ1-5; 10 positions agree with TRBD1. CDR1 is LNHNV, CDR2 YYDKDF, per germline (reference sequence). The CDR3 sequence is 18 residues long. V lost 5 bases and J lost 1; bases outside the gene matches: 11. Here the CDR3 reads CATSFGGQGRLSNQPQHF. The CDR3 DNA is TGTGCCACCAGCTTCGGGGGACAGGGGCGTTTAAGCAATCAGCCCCAGCATTTT.

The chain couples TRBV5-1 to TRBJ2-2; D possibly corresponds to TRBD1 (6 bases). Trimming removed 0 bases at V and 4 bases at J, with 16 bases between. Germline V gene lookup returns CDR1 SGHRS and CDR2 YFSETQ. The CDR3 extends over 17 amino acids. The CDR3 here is CASSLGELRGTTGELFF. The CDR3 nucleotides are TGCGCCAGCAGCTTGGGGGAACTCAGGGGTACCACCGGGGAGCTGTTTTTT.

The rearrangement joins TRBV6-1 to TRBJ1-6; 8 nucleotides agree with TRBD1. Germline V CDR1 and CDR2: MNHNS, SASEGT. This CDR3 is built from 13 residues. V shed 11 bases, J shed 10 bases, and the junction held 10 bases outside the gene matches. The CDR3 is CAGQGQGKSPLHF. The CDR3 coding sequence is TGTGCCGGTCAAGGACAGGGAAAATCACCCCTCCACTTT.

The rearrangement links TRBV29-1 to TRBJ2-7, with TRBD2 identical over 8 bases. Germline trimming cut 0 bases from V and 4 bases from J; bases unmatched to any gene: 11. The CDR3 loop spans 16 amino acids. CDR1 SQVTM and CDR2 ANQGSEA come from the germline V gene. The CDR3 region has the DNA TGCAGCGTTGAAGAGCTACACGGCGGGGGGCCGTACGAGCAGTACGTC. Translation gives CSVEELHGGGPYEQYV.

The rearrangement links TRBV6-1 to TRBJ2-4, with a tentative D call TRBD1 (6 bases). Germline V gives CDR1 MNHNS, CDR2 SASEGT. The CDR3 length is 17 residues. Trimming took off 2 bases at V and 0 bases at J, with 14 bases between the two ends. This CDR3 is CASSERGTVLAKNIQYF. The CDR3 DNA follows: TGTGCCAGCAGTGAAAGGGGGACGGTTCTAGCCAAAAACATTCAGTACTTC.

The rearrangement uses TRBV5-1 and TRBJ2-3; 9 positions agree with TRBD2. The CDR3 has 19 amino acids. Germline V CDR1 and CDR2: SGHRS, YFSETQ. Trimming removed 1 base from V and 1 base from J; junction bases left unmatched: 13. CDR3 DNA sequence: TGCGCCAGCAGCTTGCGTGGAGCGGGGGGTACCTGGGGCACAGATACGCAGTATTTT. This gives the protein CASSLRGAGGTWGTDTQYF.

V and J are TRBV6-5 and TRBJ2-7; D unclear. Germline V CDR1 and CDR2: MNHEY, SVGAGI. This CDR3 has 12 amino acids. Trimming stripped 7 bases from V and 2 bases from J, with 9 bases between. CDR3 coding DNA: TGTGCCAGCAATGAGGTTCCCTACGAGCAGTACTTC. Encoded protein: CASNEVPYEQYF.

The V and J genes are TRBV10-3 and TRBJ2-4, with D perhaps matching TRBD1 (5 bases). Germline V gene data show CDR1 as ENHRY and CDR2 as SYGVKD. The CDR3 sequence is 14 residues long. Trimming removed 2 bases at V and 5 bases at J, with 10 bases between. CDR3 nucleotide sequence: TGTGCCATCAGTGAGCAGGGCCACCAAAACATTCAGTACTTC. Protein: CAISEQGHQNIQYF.

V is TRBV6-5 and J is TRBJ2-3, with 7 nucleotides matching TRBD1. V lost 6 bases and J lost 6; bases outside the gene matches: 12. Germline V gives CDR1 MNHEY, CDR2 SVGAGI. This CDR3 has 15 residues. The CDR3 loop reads CASSRSQGVRDTQYF. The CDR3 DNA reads TGTGCCAGCAGCCGCTCGCAGGGGGTTCGGGATACGCAGTATTTT.

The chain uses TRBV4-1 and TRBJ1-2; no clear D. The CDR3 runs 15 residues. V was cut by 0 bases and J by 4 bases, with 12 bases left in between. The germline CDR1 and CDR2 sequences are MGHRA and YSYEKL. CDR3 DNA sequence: TGCGCCAGCAGCCAAGAGTCGGGCTATGGCTATGGCTACACCTTC. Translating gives CASSQESGYGYGYTF.

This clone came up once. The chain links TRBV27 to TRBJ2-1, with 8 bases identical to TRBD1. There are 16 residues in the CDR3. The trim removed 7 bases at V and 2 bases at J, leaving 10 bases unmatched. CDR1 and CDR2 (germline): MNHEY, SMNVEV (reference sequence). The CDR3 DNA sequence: TGTGCCAGCACCGATCTCGGACAGGGACCCTACAATGAGCAGTTCTTC. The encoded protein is CASTDLGQGPYNEQFF.

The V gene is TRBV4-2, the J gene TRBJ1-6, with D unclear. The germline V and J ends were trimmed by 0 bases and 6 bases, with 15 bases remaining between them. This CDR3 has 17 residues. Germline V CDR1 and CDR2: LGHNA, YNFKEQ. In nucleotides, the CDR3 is TGTGCCAGCAGCCAAGAAAGACCCCGAATGGGTAATTCACCCCTCCACTTT. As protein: CASSQERPRMGNSPLHF.